This T cell receptor (beta chain) comes out of a study of blood T cell repertoires in COVID-19. In the study overall: Samples taken during acute and convalescent COVID-19 were collected in the United States, Italy and Spain. Sources were T cells, B-cell-depleted T cells, or PBMCs; the material itself was cDNA or gDNA.

Assay: immunoSEQ multiplex PCR; the TCRdb copy retains only in-frame clones and omits some. The sample records 250,000 or so clones, approximately 84% being singletons. The clonotype was recovered from a man between 45 and 60 years old with acute or convalescent COVID-19. Material: peripheral blood.

The CDR3 nucleotides are TGTGCCAGCAGAGGGGCGTTCCAAGAGACCCAGTACTTC. It encodes CASRGAFQETQYF. V gene TRBV6-5 combines with J gene TRBJ2-5; D might be TRBD1 (5 bases). CDR3 length equals 13 residues. CDR1 is MNHEY and CDR2 is SVGAGI in the germline V gene. The V end was cut by 6 bases, the J end by 1 base, with 9 bases between.